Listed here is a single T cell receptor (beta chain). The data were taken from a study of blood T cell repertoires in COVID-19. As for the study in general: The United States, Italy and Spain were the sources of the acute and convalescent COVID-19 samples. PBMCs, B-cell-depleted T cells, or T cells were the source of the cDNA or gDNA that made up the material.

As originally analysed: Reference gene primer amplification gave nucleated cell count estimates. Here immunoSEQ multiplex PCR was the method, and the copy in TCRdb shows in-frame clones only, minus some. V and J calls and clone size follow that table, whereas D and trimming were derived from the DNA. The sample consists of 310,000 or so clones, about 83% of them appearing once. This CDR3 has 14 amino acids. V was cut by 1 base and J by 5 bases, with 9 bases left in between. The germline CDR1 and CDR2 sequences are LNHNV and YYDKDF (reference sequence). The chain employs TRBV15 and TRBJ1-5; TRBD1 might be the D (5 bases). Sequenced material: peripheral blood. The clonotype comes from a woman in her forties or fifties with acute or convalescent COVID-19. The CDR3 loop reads CATSRAGGDQPQHF. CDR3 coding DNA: TGTGCCACCAGCAGAGCAGGAGGGGATCAGCCCCAGCATTTT.